This TCR beta chain appears in the sequencing data of a study of blood T cell repertoires in COVID-19. The wider study: Whether acute or convalescent, the COVID-19 samples came from the United States, Italy and Spain. PBMCs, B-cell-depleted T cells, or T cells were the source of the cDNA or gDNA that made up the material.

Authors' methods: Cell counts per sample came from amplifying reference gene primers. Sequencing used immunoSEQ multiplex PCR; TCRdb keeps in-frame clones, though not all of them. V, J and clone size are those of that table, while D and trimming were read from the DNA. The sample lists roughly 59,000 clones, 80% to 90% occurring once. Trimming removed 5 bases at V and 10 bases at J, with 9 bases between. This CDR3 spans 12 amino acids. CDR1 and CDR2 (germline): LNHDA, SQIVND (reference sequence). Material for sequencing was peripheral blood. The chain couples TRBV19 to TRBJ1-6; D remains unclear. This clonotype originated in an older man with acute or convalescent COVID-19. For the CDR3, the DNA is TGTGCCAGTAGTCGACGACACTCACCCCTCCACTTT. It yields the protein CASSRRHSPLHF.